Presented here are 15 T cell receptor beta chains from one specimen sequenced in a study of cytomegalovirus exposure and HLA in healthy donors (TCRdb year 2017). The library relied on the immunoSEQ multiplex PCR assay. The immuneACCESS repertoire file appears here via TCRdb, limited to in-frame rearrangements. These files lack a portion of the clones; in checked studies, under half of the deficit traces to unresolved V genes, and the cause of the others is not known. The sample includes roughly 70,000 clones, with approximately 96% observed a single time. The top ten constitute more than 4% of the sample. The source material was PBMCs. The receptors originated from a woman aged 18-29 years in good health and CMV-seropositive.

This clone has only one observation. CDR3 in amino acids: CASSFRDRVSEQYF. For the CDR3, the DNA is TGTGCCAGTAGTTTCCGGGACAGGGTAAGCGAGCAGTACTTC. V usage is TRBV19 and J usage is TRBJ2-7, with TRBD1 matching 9 bases. The V gene's germline CDR1 is LNHDA and CDR2 SQIVND (reference sequence). Trimming took 5 bases from V and 6 from J; bases not matched to a gene: 8. This CDR3 comprises 14 residues.

CDR3 region: CASSYAAVTDTQYF. The CDR3 DNA is TGTGCCAGCAGTTACGCGGCAGTTACAGATACGCAGTATTTT. The chain is built from TRBV6-5 and TRBJ2-3; D unclear. CDR1 and CDR2 from the germline V gene are MNHEY and SVGAGI. Trimming took off 2 bases at V and 3 bases at J, with 9 bases between the two ends. The CDR3 has 14 residues.

This sequence joins TRBV27 and TRBJ2-7, with D possibly TRBD1 on 5 matching bases. CDR1 is MNHEY and CDR2 is SMNVEV in the germline V gene (reference sequence). There are 13 residues in the CDR3. Trimming took 5 bases from V and 1 from J, leaving 9 bases between them. The CDR3 reads CASSARQSYEQYF. CDR3 in DNA: TGTGCCAGCAGTGCCCGACAGTCCTACGAGCAGTACTTC.

This chain's CDR3 is CASRNRESWNTEAFF. Here the CDR3 DNA reads TGTGCCAGCAGGAACAGGGAGAGTTGGAACACTGAAGCTTTCTTT. This chain joins TRBV6-5 and TRBJ1-1; possible D gene TRBD1, 6 bases. This CDR3 has 15 residues. CDR1 and CDR2 (germline): MNHEY, SVGAGI. The V gene lost 6 bases and the J gene lost 1 base, with 15 bases spanning the gap.

The rearrangement links TRBV7-2 to TRBJ1-4, with TRBD1 as a possible D gene (6 bases). The germline CDR1 and CDR2 sequences are SGHTA and FQGNSA. The CDR3 consists of 15 residues. V was shortened by 1 base and J by 8 bases, with 14 bases between the two germline ends. The CDR3 DNA reads as TGTGCCAGCAGCTTAGTGGCAGCTGGGACAGAAAAACTGTTTTTT. The encoded protein is CASSLVAAGTEKLFF.

The V call is TRBV4-1, the J call TRBJ2-3, with D perhaps matching TRBD2 (5 bases). Germline CDR1 is MGHRA and CDR2 is YSYEKL. Trimming removed 0 bases at V and 2 bases at J, with 12 bases between. The CDR3 extends over 16 amino acids. The CDR3 here is CASSQDLVRATDTQYF. DNA for the CDR3: TGCGCCAGCAGCCAAGATTTAGTGAGGGCCACAGATACGCAGTATTTT.

The chain is built from TRBV10-3 and TRBJ1-1; possibly TRBD1 for D (5 bases). This CDR3 contains 16 residues. Germline V gene lookup returns CDR1 ENHRY and CDR2 SYGVKD. V was trimmed by 2 bases and J by 3 bases, leaving 16 bases between them. The CDR3 loop is CAISEGILGGDTEAFF. The CDR3 DNA reads TGTGCCATCAGTGAGGGTATTCTGGGGGGGGACACTGAAGCTTTCTTT.

The chain joins TRBV14 to TRBJ2-5; 7 bases are a match to TRBD2. The ends lost 2 bases at V and 5 bases at J; junction bases unmatched: 5. The CDR3 loop spans 14 amino acids. CDR1 and CDR2 from the germline V gene are SGHDN and FVKESK. CDR3 in DNA: TGTGCCAGCAGCCAACTAGCGGTCCGGGAGACCCAGTACTTC. It encodes CASSQLAVRETQYF. Complete variable domain (other parts from reference TRBV14 and TRBJ2-5): EAGVTQFPSHSVIEKGQTVTLRCDPISGHDNLYWYRRVMGKEIKFLLHFVKESKQDESGMPNNRFLAERTGGTYSTLKVQPAELEDSGVYFCASSQLAVRETQYFGPGTRLLVL.

The V gene is TRBV30, the J gene TRBJ2-1, with 12 positions matching TRBD2. Germline lookup yields CDR1 GTSNPN and CDR2 SVGIG (reference sequence). The CDR3 contains 15 residues. Trimming cost V 7 bases and J 5 bases; bases outside gene matches: 9. The DNA for the CDR3 is TGTGCCTCGAAAAGGACTAGCGGGATGCACAATGAGCAGTTCTTC. Translation gives CASKRTSGMHNEQFF. The full variable domain, its missing parts supplied by reference TRBV30 and TRBJ2-1, is SQTIHQWPATLVQPVGSPLSLECTVEGTSNPNLYWYRQAAGRGLQLLFYSVGIGQISSEVPQNLSASRPQDRQFILSSKKLLLSDSGFYLCASKRTSGMHNEQFFGPGTRLTVL.

The rearrangement joins TRBV30 to TRBJ2-5, with 7 bases matching TRBD1. J gave up 3 bases and V 0 bases, and 1 base lay outside the gene matches. The CDR3 spans 13 residues. Germline V CDR1 and CDR2: GTSNPN, SVGIG (reference sequence). The CDR3 sequence: CAWSVTGEETQYF. As DNA, the CDR3 is TGTGCCTGGAGTGTTACAGGGGAAGAGACCCAGTACTTC.

This chain joins TRBV28 and TRBJ1-2; TRBD1 matches at 8 bases. The CDR3 spans 15 residues. The germline CDR1 and CDR2 sequences are MDHEN and SYDVKM. V trimming: 5 bases; J trimming: 8 bases; junction bases outside the gene matches: 13. The CDR3 DNA follows: TGTGCCAGCAGTCTAGGGGCAACAGGGGGTTGGGGCTACACCTTC. The encoded protein is CASSLGATGGWGYTF.

The chain carries TRBV9 and TRBJ2-7; 14 nucleotides match TRBD2. The V and J ends lost 4 bases and 7 bases, in that order; junction bases with no gene match: 10. CDR1 is SGDLS, CDR2 YYNGEE, per germline. The CDR3 contains 16 residues. In DNA, the CDR3 is TGTGCCAGCAGCCCCCGACTAGCGGGAGGGCCCAAGGAGCAGTACTTC. This codes for CASSPRLAGGPKEQYF.

This clone was seen once. CDR3 sequence: CASSPRGDRKFGEQFF. CDR3 DNA sequence: TGTGCCAGTAGTCCGAGGGGGGACAGGAAATTTGGTGAGCAGTTCTTC. The chain is built from TRBV19 and TRBJ2-1; 8 nucleotides agree with TRBD1. Germline loops: CDR1 LNHDA, CDR2 SQIVND (reference sequence). The V gene end was trimmed by 5 bases and the J gene end by 9 bases; junction bases not matched to a gene: 15. This CDR3 is 16 amino acids long.

The chain uses TRBV19 and TRBJ1-5, with TRBD1 matching 11 bases. The germline V gene encodes CDR1 LNHDA and CDR2 SQIVND (reference sequence). This CDR3 has 19 residues. With V trimmed by 6 bases and J by 4 bases, 17 bases remained unmatched. CDR3 DNA sequence: TGTGCCAGTAGCCCAGGGACAGGGGGGACCGGGCGGGAGAATCAGCCCCAGCATTTT. Translated, it gives CASSPGTGGTGRENQPQHF.

The chain carries TRBV5-5 and TRBJ2-1, with TRBD1 matching 10 bases. The trim removed 4 bases at V and 3 bases at J, leaving 4 bases unmatched. This CDR3 region has 15 residues. Per germline, CDR1 SGHKS and CDR2 YYEKEE (reference sequence). Here the CDR3 reads CASSPGTGDYNEQFF. CDR3 sequence (DNA): TGTGCCAGCAGCCCGGGGACAGGGGACTACAATGAGCAGTTCTTC.